One and the same sample provided the 28 T cell receptor beta chains below, sequenced in a study of low-dose radiotherapy and immunotherapy resistance in tumors. Time point reported: after trial treatment. Noted treatment: LDRT plus nivolumab, ipilimumab, low-dose cyclophosphamide and aspirin (RACIN trial). With TRAV- and TRBV-specific primers, first-strand cDNA was made, covering the alpha and beta chains. TCR amplification ran approximately 20 PCR cycles using constant-region and V-primer adapter primers. TCRdb ran MiXCR on the reads and lists one entry per CDR3 protein. The table lists roughly 95,000 distinct CDR3 sequences, approximately 22% of them singletons. The specimen was PBMCs, collected after low-dose radiotherapy plus immunotherapy. The receptors here all came from a female donor with ovarian cancer.

Ten or more counts support this clonotype. The chain has TRBV18 and TRBJ1-1; the D gene is possibly TRBD1 (5 bases). Germline assignment: CDR1 KGHSH and CDR2 LQKENI. Trimming shortened V by 2 bases and J by 3 bases, and 10 bases separated the two germline ends. The CDR3 runs to 14 residues. CDR3 coding DNA: TGTGCCAGCTCACCAGGGGGTAGCTACACTGAAGCTTTCTTT. It yields the protein CASSPGGSYTEAFF.

This clonotype was seen ten or more times. The J gene is TRBJ1-4, the V gene TRBV7-8, with D uncertain. CDR3 length: 14 amino acids. V dropped 2 bases and J dropped 4 bases, with 8 bases sitting between them. The germline V gene encodes CDR1 SGHVS and CDR2 FQNEAQ. The CDR3 reads CASSLMGDNEKLFF. CDR3 coding DNA: TGTGCCAGCAGCTTAATGGGTGATAATGAAAAACTGTTTTTT.

This chain joins TRBV6-2 or TRBV6-3 and TRBJ1-5; 9 nucleotides agree with TRBD1. After removal of 5 bases from V and 1 base from J, the junction contained 6 bases not matched to a gene. CDR3 size: 16 residues. Per the germline V gene, CDR1 is MNHEY and CDR2 is SVGEGT. CDR3 amino acids: CASSDYRGLSNQPQHF. The CDR3 DNA is TGTGCCAGCAGTGACTACAGGGGGCTCAGCAATCAGCCCCAGCATTTT.

This clonotype was detected many times. The V gene is TRBV6-2 or TRBV6-3, the J gene TRBJ1-2; D uncertain. Germline CDR1 MNHEY, CDR2 SVGEGT. This CDR3 spans 15 amino acids. The V end lost 5 bases, the J end lost 4 bases, and 17 bases lay between the germline ends. CDR3 protein: CASSEAGRITYGYTF. CDR3 in DNA: TGTGCCAGCAGTGAAGCTGGGCGGATAACCTATGGCTACACCTTC.

This clonotype was found many times. The chain links TRBV19 to TRBJ2-1; D is unresolved. The CDR3 sequence is 14 residues long. Germline V CDR1 and CDR2: LNHDA, SQIVND (reference sequence). V was cut by 3 bases and J by 7 bases, with 13 bases left in between. CDR3 DNA sequence: TGTGCCAGTAGTATGAGTGGATTGGAGAATGAGCAGTTCTTC. Translation gives CASSMSGLENEQFF.

In this sample, this clonotype turned up many times. This sequence joins TRBV10-2 and TRBJ2-1; D possibly uses TRBD1 or TRBD2 (5 bases each). V was clipped by 6 bases and J by 0 bases, with 21 bases between them. The CDR3 contains 18 residues. Germline CDR1 reads WSHSY; CDR2 reads SAAADI. DNA of the CDR3: TGCGCCAGCAGGGCCGGGACGGGAAGTATTAGCTCCTACAATGAGCAGTTCTTC. Its protein is CASRAGTGSISSYNEQFF.

This chain uses TRBV4-2 with TRBJ2-1; 13 bases fit TRBD2. The V segment lost 4 bases and the J segment 7 bases; nucleotides outside the gene matches: 4. Germline values: CDR1 LGHNA, CDR2 YNFKEQ. The CDR3 contains 15 residues. The CDR3 DNA reads TGTGCCAGCAGCCCCCAGGGACTAGCGGGAAATGAGCAGTTCTTC. This gives the protein CASSPQGLAGNEQFF.

At least ten counts were recorded for this clonotype. This chain uses TRBV14 with TRBJ1-3, with D possibly being TRBD1 (5 bases). Between the trimmed V and J ends, which lost 0 bases and 0 bases, there was a span of 12 bases. This CDR3 has 17 amino acids. Per germline, CDR1 SGHDN and CDR2 FVKESK. The CDR3 coding sequence is TGTGCCAGCAGCCAAGAGGGCAGGGCACTCTCTGGAAACACCATATATTTT. As protein: CASSQEGRALSGNTIYF.

This clonotype was recorded many times. The junction departs from the called germline gene at one end, perhaps through a read error. The chain links TRBV19 to TRBJ2-1, with TRBD1 matching 11 bases. The CDR3 contains 13 residues. CDR1 is LNHDA and CDR2 is SQIVND in the germline V gene (reference sequence). The CDR3 spells CASSRDRGSEQFF. The CDR3 DNA reads TGTGCCAGCAGTAGGGACAGGGGGAGTGAGCAGTTCTTC.

About this clonotype itself: This is likely an artifact of a read error, given a far larger clone one base away. This chain joins TRBV23-1 and TRBJ2-1; 7 bases line up with TRBD2. TRBV23-1 is noted as an ORF with a role that remains uncertain. Losses at the gene ends were 7 bases for V and 13 bases for J; bases not matched to a gene: 16. This CDR3 has 14 amino acids. The CDR3 nucleotides read TGCGCCAGCAACCGGGGGGAAGGGGCAGAGACCCAGTTCTTC. It is translated as CASNRGEGAETQFF.

V and J are TRBV23-1 and TRBJ1-2; a possible D gene is TRBD1 (5 bases). TRBV23-1 carries the ORF label, with uncertain function. V was shortened by 0 bases and J by 1 base, with 9 bases between the two germline ends. There are 15 residues in the CDR3. The DNA for the CDR3 is TGCGCCAGCAGTCAATCTGACAGTGTTAACTATGGCTACACCTTC. Amino acids: CASSQSDSVNYGYTF.

This sequence joins TRBV12-3 or TRBV12-4 and TRBJ2-3; unclear D gene. Trimming shortened V by 9 bases and J by 2 bases, and 15 bases separated the two germline ends. The CDR3 runs to 14 residues. The CDR3 sequence is CASRILVHTDTQYF. DNA for the CDR3: TGTGCCAGTCGGATCTTAGTCCACACAGATACGCAGTATTTT.

This clonotype has a count of ten or more. The rearrangement joins TRBV24-1 to TRBJ2-3; 11 positions agree with TRBD2. In germline, CDR1 is KGHDR, CDR2 SFDVKD. The trim removed 2 bases at V and 2 bases at J, leaving 5 bases unmatched. The CDR3 contains 17 residues. This chain's CDR3 is CATSDSTSGIATDTQYF. The CDR3 nucleotides are TGTGCCACCAGTGATTCGACTAGCGGGATCGCCACAGATACGCAGTATTTT.

This clonotype has a count of ten or more. The chain links TRBV20-1 to TRBJ2-7; possible D gene TRBD2, 7 bases. This CDR3 comprises 14 residues. V dropped 0 bases and J dropped 5 bases, with 14 bases sitting between them. Germline CDR1 and CDR2: DFQATT and SNEGSKA (reference sequence). The chain's CDR3 is CSAREGGGPDEQYF. The CDR3, as DNA: TGCAGTGCTAGAGAAGGGGGAGGGCCGGACGAGCAGTACTTC.

This clonotype was picked up many times. The V call is TRBV28, the J call TRBJ2-2, with D perhaps TRBD2 (6 bases). The germline V gene encodes CDR1 MDHEN and CDR2 SYDVKM. CDR3 length equals 20 residues. Between the trimmed V and J ends, which lost 4 bases and 2 bases, there was a span of 26 bases. In DNA, the CDR3 is TGTGCCAGCAGTTCCCTAGTGGGGCACCCAGGCGGGAAAAACACCGGGGAGCTGTTTTTT. The encoded protein is CASSSLVGHPGGKNTGELFF.

This clonotype appeared many times. This chain joins TRBV28 and TRBJ1-5; D uncertain. The CDR3 consists of 12 residues. Germline CDR1 and CDR2: MDHEN and SYDVKM. V was pared by 7 bases and J by 4 bases, with 8 bases between. For the CDR3, the DNA is TGTGCCAGCAATCTCCCGAATCAGCCCCAGCATTTT. This gives the protein CASNLPNQPQHF.

This clonotype was picked up many times. The chain couples TRBV28 to TRBJ1-3; no clear D. The CDR3 sequence is 15 residues long. In germline, CDR1 is MDHEN, CDR2 SYDVKM. V shed 3 bases and J shed 3 bases, with 12 bases lying between them. CDR3 protein: CASSLNAPFGNTIYF. CDR3 in DNA: TGTGCCAGCAGTTTGAACGCTCCGTTTGGAAACACCATATATTTT.

Concerning this clonotype itself: With only one base between it and a far larger clone, this is likely a read error. V and J are TRBV10-3 and TRBJ2-1; the D gene could be TRBD1 or TRBD2 (7 bases each). This CDR3 has 15 residues. Trimming took 3 bases from V and 10 from J, leaving 19 bases between them. CDR1 ENHRY and CDR2 SYGVKD come from the germline V gene. This CDR3 reads CAISDTGVRDYEQFF. The CDR3, as DNA: TGTGCCATCAGTGACACAGGGGTAAGGGACTACGAGCAGTTCTTC.

CDR3 residues: CASSLDSGGRGNEQFF. The CDR3 region has the DNA TGTGCCAGCAGTTTAGATAGCGGGGGGAGGGGCAATGAGCAGTTCTTC. This chain connects TRBV12-3 or TRBV12-4 to TRBJ2-1, with 10 bases aligning to TRBD2. V lost 1 base and J lost 6; bases outside the gene matches: 6. The CDR3 totals 16 residues.

This clonotype showed up many times. V usage is TRBV12-3 or TRBV12-4 and J usage is TRBJ1-2; 10 bases are a match to TRBD1. The CDR3 sequence is 13 residues long. V lost 7 bases, J lost 6 bases, and 5 bases stayed unmatched. The CDR3 DNA sequence: TGTGCCAGCACCCCCGGGACAGGGGATGGCTACACCTTC. This sequence encodes CASTPGTGDGYTF.

About this clonotype itself: A far bigger clonotype differs at one base, so this is likely a read error. This sequence joins TRBV5-4 and TRBJ2-7, with D possibly being TRBD2 (7 bases). The CDR3 sequence is 15 residues long. V was cut by 2 bases and J by 7 bases, with 19 bases left in between. From germline, CDR1 is SGHNT and CDR2 YYREEE (reference sequence). CDR3 protein: CASSFQGREYNEQYF. The CDR3 DNA reads TGTGCCAGCAGCTTTCAGGGGCGGGAGTACAATGAGCAGTACTTC. Looking up the rest from reference TRBV5-4 and TRBJ2-7 gives the full variable domain: ETGVTQSPTHLIKTRGQQVTLRCSSQSGHNTVSWYQQALGQGPQFIFQYYREEENGRGNFPPRFSGLQFPNYSSELNVNALELDDSALYLCASSFQGREYNEQYFGPGTRLTVT.

This clonotype was counted ten times or more. The chain employs TRBV18 and TRBJ2-7; a weak D match, TRBD2 (5 bases). The germline V and J ends were trimmed by 3 bases and 6 bases, with 6 bases remaining between them. Germline assignment: CDR1 KGHSH and CDR2 LQKENI. This CDR3 is built from 11 residues. The CDR3 DNA reads as TGTGCCAGCTCACCTGCGGGCGAGCAGTACTTC. Translation gives CASSPAGEQYF.

This clonotype was found many times. This chain joins TRBV29-1 and TRBJ2-1; 13 bases match TRBD2. V lost 6 bases and J lost 4; bases outside the gene matches: 6. The CDR3 is 15 residues long. Germline V lookup: CDR1 SQVTM, CDR2 ANQGSEA. This CDR3 is CSVTSGGGLYNEQFF. In nucleotides, the CDR3 is TGCAGCGTAACTAGCGGGGGGGGATTATACAATGAGCAGTTCTTC.

This chain uses TRBV12-3 or TRBV12-4 with TRBJ2-5; D may be TRBD2 (5 bases). The CDR3 is 14 residues long. V gave up 6 bases and J gave up 5 bases, with 16 bases separating them. The CDR3: CASSLSQRAETQYF. The CDR3, as DNA: TGTGCCAGCAGCCTATCGCAGAGGGCGGAGACCCAGTACTTC.

Ten or more counts support this clonotype. J is TRBJ2-2 and V is TRBV7-3; possibly TRBD2 for D (6 bases). V gave up 9 bases and J gave up 8 bases, with 10 bases separating them. This CDR3 region has 11 residues. Germline CDR1 SGHTA, CDR2 FQGTGA. The CDR3 protein is CASGGGGELFF. The CDR3 bases are TGTGCCAGTGGAGGAGGGGGGGAGCTGTTTTTT.

Turning to this clonotype: The DNA is left out, because the CDR3 cannot be placed on it with certainty; the CDR3 is given as TCRdb lists it. The chain recombines TRBV4-3 with TRBJ2-3; TRBD1 was called by the table and not checked on the DNA. From its first to its last residue, the CDR3 has 18 amino acids. Germline CDR1 and CDR2: LGHNA and YSLEER. The CDR3 loop is CASSRPDRGGTDTQYFFF.

This chain links TRBV13 with TRBJ2-1; TRBD1 agrees at 9 bases. The closer fit of TRBJ2-7 to the DNA end suggests the J call may be wrong. This CDR3 is 14 amino acids long. Germline V gives CDR1 PRHDT, CDR2 FYEKMQ (reference sequence). DNA for the CDR3: TGTGCCAGCAGGCTGACAGGGGGTCTGGACGAGCAGTACTTC. This encodes CASRLTGGLDEQYF.

This clonotype occurred many times. The rearrangement links TRBV9 to TRBJ1-1; D perhaps matches TRBD1 (5 bases). The CDR3 totals 14 residues. Per the germline V gene, CDR1 is SGDLS and CDR2 is YYNGEE. Trimming removed 2 bases at V and 8 bases at J, with 16 bases between. The CDR3 sequence is CASSVEPRQTEAFF. The DNA for the CDR3 is TGTGCCAGCAGCGTTGAACCCAGACAGACCGAAGCTTTCTTT.